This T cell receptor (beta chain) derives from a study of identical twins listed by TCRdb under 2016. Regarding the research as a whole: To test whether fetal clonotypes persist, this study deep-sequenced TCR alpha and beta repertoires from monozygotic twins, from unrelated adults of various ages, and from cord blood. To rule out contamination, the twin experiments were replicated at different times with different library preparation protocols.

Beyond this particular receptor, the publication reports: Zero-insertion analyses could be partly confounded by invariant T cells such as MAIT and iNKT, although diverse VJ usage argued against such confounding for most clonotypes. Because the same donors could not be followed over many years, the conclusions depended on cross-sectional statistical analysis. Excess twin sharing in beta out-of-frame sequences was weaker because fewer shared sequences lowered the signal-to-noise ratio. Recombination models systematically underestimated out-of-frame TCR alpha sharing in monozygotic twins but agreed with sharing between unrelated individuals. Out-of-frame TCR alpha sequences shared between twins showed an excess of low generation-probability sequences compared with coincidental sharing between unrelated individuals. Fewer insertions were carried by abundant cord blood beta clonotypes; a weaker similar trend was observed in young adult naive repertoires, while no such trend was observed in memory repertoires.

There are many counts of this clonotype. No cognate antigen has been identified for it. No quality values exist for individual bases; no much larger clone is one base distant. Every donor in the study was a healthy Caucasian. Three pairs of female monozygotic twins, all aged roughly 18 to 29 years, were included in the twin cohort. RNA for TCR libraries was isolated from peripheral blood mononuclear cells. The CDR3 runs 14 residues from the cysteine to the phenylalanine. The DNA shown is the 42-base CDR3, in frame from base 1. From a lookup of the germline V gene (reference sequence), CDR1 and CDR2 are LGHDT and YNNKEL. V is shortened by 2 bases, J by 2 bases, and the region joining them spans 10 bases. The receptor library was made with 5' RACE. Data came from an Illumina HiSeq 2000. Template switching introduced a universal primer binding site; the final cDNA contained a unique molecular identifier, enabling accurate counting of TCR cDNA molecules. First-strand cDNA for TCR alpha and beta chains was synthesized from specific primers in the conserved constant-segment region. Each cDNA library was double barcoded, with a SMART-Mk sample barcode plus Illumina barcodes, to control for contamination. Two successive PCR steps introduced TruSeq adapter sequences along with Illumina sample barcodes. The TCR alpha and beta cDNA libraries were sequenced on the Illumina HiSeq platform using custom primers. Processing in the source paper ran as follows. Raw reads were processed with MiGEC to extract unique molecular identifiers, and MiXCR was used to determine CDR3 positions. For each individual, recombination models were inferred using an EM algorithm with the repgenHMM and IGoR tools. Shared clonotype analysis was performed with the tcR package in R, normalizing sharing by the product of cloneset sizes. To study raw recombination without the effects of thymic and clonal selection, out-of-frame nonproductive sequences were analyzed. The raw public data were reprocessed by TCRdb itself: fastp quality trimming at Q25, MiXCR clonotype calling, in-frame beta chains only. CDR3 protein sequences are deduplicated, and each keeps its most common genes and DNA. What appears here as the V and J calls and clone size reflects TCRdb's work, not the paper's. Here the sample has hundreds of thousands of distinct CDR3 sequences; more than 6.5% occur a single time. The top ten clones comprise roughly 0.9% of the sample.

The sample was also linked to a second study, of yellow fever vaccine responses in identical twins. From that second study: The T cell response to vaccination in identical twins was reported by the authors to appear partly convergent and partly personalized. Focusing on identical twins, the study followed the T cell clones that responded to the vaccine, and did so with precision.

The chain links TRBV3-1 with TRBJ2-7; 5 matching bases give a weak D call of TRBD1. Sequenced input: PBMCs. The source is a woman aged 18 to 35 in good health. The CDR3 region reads CASSQQGLTYEQYF. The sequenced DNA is TGTGCCAGCAGCCAACAGGGATTAACCTACGAGCAGTACTTC.